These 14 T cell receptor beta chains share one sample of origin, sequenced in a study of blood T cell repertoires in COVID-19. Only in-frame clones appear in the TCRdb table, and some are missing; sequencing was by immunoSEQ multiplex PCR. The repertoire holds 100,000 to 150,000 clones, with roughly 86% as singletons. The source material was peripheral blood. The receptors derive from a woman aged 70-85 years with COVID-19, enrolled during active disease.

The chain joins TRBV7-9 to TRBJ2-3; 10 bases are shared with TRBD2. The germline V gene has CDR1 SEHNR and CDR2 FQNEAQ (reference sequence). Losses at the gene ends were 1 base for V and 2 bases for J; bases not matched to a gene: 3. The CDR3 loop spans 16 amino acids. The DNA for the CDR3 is TGTGCCAGCAGCTTAGAACTAGCGGGGAACACAGATACGCAGTATTTT. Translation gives CASSLELAGNTDTQYF.

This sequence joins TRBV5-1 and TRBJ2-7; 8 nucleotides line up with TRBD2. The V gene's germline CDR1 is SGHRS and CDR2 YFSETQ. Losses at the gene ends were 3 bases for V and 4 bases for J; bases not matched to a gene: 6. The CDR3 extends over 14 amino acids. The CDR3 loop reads CASSSQGTSYEQYF. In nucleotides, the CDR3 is TGCGCCAGCAGCTCACAAGGGACTAGTTACGAGCAGTACTTC.

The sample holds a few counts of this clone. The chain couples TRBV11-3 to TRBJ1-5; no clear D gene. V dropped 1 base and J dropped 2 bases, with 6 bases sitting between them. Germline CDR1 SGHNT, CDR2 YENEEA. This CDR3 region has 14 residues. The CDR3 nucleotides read TGTGCCAGCAGCTTAGTTGGAGGCAATCAGCCCCAGCATTTT. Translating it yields CASSLVGGNQPQHF.

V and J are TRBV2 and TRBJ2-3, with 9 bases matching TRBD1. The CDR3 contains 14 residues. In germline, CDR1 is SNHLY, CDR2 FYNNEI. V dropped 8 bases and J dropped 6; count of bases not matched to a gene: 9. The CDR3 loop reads CASRQQGARDTQYF. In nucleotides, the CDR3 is TGTGCCAGCCGCCAACAGGGGGCAAGGGATACGCAGTATTTT.

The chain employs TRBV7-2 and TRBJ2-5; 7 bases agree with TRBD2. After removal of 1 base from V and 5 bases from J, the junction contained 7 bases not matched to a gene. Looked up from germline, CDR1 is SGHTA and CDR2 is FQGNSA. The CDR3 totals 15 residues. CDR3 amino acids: CASSLEGTSVETQYF. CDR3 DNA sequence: TGTGCCAGCAGCTTAGAAGGTACTAGCGTTGAGACCCAGTACTTC.

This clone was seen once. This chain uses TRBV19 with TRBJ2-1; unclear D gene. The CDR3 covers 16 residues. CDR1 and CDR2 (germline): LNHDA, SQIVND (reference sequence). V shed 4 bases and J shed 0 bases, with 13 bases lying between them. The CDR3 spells CASSRWSTSSYNEQFF. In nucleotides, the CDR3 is TGTGCCAGTAGTAGATGGTCAACAAGCTCCTACAATGAGCAGTTCTTC.

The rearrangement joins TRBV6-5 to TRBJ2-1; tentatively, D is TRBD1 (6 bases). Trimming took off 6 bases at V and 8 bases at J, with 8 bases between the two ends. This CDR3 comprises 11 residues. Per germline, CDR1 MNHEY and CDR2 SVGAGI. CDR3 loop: CASSRGYEQFF. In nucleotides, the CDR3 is TGTGCCAGCAGCAGGGGTTATGAGCAGTTCTTC.

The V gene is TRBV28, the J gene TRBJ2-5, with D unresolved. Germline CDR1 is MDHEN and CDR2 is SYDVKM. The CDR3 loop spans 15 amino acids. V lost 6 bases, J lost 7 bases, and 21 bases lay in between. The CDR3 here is CASSTSRQTALTQYF. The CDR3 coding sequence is TGTGCCAGCAGCACATCCAGACAAACAGCTCTGACCCAGTACTTC.

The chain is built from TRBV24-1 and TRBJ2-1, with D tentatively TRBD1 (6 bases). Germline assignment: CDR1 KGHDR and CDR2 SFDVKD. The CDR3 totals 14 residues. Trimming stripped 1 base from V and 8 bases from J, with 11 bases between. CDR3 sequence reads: CATSDFTGPDEQFF. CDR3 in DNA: TGTGCCACCAGTGATTTTACAGGGCCAGATGAGCAGTTCTTC.

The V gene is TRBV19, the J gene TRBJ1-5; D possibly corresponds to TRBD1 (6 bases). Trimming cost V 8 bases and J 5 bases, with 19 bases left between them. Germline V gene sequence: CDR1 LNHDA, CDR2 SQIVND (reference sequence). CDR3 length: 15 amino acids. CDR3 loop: CASSLLTGRDQPQHF. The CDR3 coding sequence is TGTGCCAGTTCTTTGCTTACAGGGCGTGATCAGCCCCAGCATTTT.

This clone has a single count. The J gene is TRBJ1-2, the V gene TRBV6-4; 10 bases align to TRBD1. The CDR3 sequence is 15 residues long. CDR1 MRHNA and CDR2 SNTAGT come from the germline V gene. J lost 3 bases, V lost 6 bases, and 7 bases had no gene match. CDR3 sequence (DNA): TGTGCCAGCAGCCCCTCGACAGGGGGCTACTATGGCTACACCTTC. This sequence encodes CASSPSTGGYYGYTF.

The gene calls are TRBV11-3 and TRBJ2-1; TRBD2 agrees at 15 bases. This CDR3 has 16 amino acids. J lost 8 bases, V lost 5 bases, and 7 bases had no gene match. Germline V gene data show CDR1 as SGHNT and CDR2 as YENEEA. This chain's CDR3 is CASSQGLAGGWYEQFF. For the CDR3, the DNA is TGTGCCAGCAGCCAGGGACTAGCGGGGGGATGGTATGAGCAGTTCTTC.

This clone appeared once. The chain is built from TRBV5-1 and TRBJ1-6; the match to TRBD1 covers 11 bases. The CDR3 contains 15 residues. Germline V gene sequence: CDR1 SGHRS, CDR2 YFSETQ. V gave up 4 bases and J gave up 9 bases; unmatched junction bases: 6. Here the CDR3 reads CASSQTGTGGSPLHF. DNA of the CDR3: TGCGCCAGCAGCCAAACCGGGACAGGGGGTTCACCCCTCCACTTT.

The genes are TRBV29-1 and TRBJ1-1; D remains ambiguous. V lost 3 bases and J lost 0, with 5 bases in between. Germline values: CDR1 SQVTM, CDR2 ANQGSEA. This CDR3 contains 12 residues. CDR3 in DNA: TGCAGCGTTGATAGAGTGAACACTGAAGCTTTCTTT. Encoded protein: CSVDRVNTEAFF. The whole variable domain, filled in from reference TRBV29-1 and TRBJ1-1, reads SAVISQKPSRDICQRGTSLTIQCQVDSQVTMMFWYRQQPGQSLTLIATANQGSEATYESGFVIDKFPISRPNLTFSTLTVSNMSPEDSSIYLCSVDRVNTEAFFGQGTRLTVV.